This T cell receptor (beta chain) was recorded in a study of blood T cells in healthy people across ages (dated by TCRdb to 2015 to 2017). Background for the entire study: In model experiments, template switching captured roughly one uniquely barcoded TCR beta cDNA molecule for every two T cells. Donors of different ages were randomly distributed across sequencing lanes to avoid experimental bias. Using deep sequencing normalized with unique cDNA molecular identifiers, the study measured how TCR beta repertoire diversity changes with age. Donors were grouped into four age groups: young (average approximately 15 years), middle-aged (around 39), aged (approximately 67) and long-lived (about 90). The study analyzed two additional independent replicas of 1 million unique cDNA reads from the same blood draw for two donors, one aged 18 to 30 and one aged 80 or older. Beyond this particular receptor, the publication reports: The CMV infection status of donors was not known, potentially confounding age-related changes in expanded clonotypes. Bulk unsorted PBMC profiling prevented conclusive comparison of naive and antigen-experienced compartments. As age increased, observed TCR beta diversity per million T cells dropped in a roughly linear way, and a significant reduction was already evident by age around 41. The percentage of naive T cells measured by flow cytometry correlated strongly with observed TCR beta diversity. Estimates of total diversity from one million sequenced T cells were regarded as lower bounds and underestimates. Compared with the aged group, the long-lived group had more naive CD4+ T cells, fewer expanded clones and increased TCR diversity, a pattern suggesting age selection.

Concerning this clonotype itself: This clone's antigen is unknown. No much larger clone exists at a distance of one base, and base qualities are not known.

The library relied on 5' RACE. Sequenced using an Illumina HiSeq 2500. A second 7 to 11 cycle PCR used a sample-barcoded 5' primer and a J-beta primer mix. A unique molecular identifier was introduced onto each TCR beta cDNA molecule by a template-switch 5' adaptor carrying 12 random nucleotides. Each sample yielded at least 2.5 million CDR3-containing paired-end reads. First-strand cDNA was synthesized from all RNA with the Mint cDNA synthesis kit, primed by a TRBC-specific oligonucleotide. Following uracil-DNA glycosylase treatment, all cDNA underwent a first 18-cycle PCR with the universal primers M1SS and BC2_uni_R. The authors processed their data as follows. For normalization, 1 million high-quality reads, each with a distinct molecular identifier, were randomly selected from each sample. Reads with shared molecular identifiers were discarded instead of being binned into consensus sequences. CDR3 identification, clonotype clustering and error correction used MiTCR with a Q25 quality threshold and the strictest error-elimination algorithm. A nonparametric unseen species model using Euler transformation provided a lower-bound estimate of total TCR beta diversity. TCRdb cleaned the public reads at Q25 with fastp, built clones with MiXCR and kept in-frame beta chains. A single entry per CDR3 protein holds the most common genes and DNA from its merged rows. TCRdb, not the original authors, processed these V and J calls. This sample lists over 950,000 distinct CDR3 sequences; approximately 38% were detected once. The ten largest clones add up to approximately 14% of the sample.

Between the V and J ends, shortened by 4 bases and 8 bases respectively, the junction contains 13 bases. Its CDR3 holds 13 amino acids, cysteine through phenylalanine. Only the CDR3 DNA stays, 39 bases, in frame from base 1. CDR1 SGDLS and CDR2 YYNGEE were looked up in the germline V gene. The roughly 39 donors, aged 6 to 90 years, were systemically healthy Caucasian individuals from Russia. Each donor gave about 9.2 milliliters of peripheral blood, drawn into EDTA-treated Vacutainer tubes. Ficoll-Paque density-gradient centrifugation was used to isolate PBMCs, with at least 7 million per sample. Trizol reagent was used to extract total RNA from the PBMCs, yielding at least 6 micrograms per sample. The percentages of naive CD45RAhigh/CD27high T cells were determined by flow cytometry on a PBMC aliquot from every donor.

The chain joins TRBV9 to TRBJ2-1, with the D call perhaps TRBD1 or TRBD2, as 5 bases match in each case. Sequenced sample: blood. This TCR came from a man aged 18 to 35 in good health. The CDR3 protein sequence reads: CASSIGTPDEQFF. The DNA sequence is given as TGTGCCAGCAGCATCGGGACCCCAGATGAGCAGTTCTTC.